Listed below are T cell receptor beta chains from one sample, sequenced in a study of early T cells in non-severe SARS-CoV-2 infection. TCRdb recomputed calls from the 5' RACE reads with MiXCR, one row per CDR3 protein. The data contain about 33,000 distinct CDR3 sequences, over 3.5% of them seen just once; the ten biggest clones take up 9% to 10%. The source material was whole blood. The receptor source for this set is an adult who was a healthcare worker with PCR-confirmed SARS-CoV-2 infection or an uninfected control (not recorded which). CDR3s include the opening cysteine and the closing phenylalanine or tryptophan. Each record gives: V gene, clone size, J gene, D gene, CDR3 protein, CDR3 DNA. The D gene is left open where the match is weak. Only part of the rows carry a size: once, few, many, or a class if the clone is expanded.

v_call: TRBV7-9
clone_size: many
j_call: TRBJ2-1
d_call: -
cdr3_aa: CASSLRSGNNEQFF
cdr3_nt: TGTGCCAGCAGCTTACGATCCGGGAACAATGAGCAGTTCTTC

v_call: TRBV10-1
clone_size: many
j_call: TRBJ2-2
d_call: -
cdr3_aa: CASSEAQRGELFF
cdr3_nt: TGCGCCAGCAGTGAAGCACAACGCGGGGAGCTGTTTTTT

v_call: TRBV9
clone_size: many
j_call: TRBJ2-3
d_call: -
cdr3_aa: CASSVRVGADTQYF
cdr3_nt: TGTGCCAGCAGCGTAAGGGTTGGGGCAGATACGCAGTATTTT

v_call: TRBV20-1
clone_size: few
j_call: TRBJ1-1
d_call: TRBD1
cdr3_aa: CSADRDTEAFF
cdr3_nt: TGCAGTGCCGACAGGGACACTGAAGCTTTCTTT

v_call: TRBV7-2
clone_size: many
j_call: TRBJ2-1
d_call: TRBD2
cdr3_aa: CASSTLLAGAGNEQFF
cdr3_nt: TGTGCCAGCAGCACACTACTAGCGGGAGCCGGCAATGAGCAGTTCTTC

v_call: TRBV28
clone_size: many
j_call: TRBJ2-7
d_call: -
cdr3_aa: CASSFGSYEQYF
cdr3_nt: TGTGCCAGCAGTTTTGGCAGTTACGAGCAGTACTTC

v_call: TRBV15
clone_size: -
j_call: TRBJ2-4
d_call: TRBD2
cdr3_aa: CATSRDRWTSGIVENIQYF
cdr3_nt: TGTGCCACCAGCAGAGATCGTTGGACTAGCGGGATTGTGGAGAACATTCAGTACTTC

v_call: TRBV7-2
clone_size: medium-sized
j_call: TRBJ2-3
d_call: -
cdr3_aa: CASSEGRLLYF
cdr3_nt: TGTGCCAGCAGCGAAGGACGATTATTGTATTTT

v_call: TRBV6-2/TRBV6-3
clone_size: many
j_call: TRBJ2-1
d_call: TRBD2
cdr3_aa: CASTLAGGPYEQFF
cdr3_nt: TGTGCCAGCACTCTAGCGGGAGGGCCGTATGAGCAGTTCTTC

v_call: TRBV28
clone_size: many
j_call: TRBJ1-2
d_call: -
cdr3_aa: CASSLPGKNYGYTF
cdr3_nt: TGTGCCAGCAGTTTACCGGGGAAGAACTATGGCTACACCTTC

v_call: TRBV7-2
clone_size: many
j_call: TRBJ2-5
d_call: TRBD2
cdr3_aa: CASSLVAGGRETQYF
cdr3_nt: TGTGCCAGCAGCTTAGTAGCGGGAGGGAGAGAGACCCAGTACTTC